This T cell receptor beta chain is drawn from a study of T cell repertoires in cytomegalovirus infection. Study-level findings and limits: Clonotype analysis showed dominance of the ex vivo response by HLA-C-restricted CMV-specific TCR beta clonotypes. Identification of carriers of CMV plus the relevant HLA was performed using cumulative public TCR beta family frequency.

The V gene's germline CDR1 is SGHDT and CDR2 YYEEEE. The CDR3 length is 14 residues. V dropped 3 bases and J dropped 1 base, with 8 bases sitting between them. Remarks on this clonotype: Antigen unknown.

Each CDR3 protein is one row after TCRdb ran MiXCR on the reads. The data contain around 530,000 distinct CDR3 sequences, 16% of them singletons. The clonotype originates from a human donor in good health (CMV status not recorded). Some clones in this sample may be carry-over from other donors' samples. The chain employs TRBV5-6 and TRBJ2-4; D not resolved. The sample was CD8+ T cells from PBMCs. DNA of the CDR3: TGTGCCAGCAGCTCCTGGTTGGCCAAAAACATTCAGTACTTC. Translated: CASSSWLAKNIQYF.